This T cell receptor beta chain was recovered during a study of T cell changes during pregnancy in multiple sclerosis. The assay was immunoSEQ multiplex PCR, and TCRdb's table has in-frame clones only and misses some. This repertoire shows about 59,000 clones, 90% to 95% found once; its top ten account for over 2%. Sequencing was performed on CD8+ T cells from peripheral blood mononuclear cells, taken after pregnancy. This TCR derives from a female donor with multiple sclerosis, enrolled in a pregnancy study.

CDR3 sequence reads: CASSLFAGGPGTGELFF. The CDR3 DNA reads TGTGCCAGCAGCTTATTCGCGGGAGGGCCCGGTACCGGGGAGCTGTTTTTT. The rearrangement joins TRBV7-8 to TRBJ2-2, with 9 bases that match TRBD2. In germline, CDR1 is SGHVS, CDR2 FQNEAQ. The V gene end was trimmed by 2 bases and the J gene end by 5 bases; junction bases not matched to a gene: 9. The CDR3 length is 17 residues.